This is a list of T cell receptor beta chains from one sample in a study of cytotoxic CD8 clonotypes in ibrutinib-treated CLL. TCRdb keeps only in-frame clones here, not all; method: immunoSEQ multiplex PCR. This table has 270,000 or so clones, around 69% appearing once. The source material was PBMCs, sampled at disease progression, from a patient treated with ibrutinib. The receptors were sampled from a human donor with chronic lymphocytic leukemia. CDR3s leave out the opening cysteine and the closing phenylalanine or tryptophan.

j_gene	v_gene	CDR3aa
TRBJ2-5	TRBV10-1	VPGQEFETQY
TRBJ2-3	TRBV29-1	SVEGQAAYTQY
TRBJ1-2	TRBV6-1	ASSAAHGNYGYT
TRBJ2-2	TRBV14	ASSPITGSNTGELF
TRBJ1-1	TRBV25-1	ASSEVMNTEAF
TRBJ2-1	TRBV7-2	ASSLDAAEQF
TRBJ2-7	TRBV5-1	ASSLATGSYEQY
TRBJ2-3	TRBV9	ASSVGLAGGDTQY
TRBJ2-3	TRBV15	ATSRDSMRRTDTQY
TRBJ2-7	TRBV9	ASSTTSGGYEQY
TRBJ2-1	TRBV11-3	ASSPEQGGYNEQF
TRBJ2-5	TRBV6-5	ASSYWAGTQETQY
TRBJ2-2	TRBV5-1	ASSLGIRTPANTGELF